Following are 30 T cell receptor beta chains from one sample sequenced in a study of blood T cell repertoires in COVID-19. Libraries were prepared by immunoSEQ multiplex PCR; TCRdb keeps only in-frame clonotypes and omits some of them. The data contain roughly 60,000 clones, roughly 90% of them singletons. The source material was peripheral blood. The receptors shown here come from a human donor in a cohort sampled during active COVID-19.

The rearrangement joins TRBV21-1 to TRBJ1-5; whether TRBD1, the table's D call, matches the DNA was not checked. TRBV21-1 is a recognized pseudogene. This CDR3 spans 15 amino acids. CDR3 nucleotides: TGTGCCAGCAGCTTACTACAGGGTTCCAATCAGCCCCAGCATTTT. Translated: CASSLLQGSNQPQHF.

The CDR3 nucleotides read TGTGCCAGTAGTATAGCTCGGACCGGGGAGCTGTTTTTT. Translating gives CASSIARTGELFF. The chain links TRBV19 to TRBJ2-2; the D is unclear. This CDR3 is 13 amino acids long. Germline-derived CDR1 and CDR2 are LNHDA and SQIVND (reference sequence). Deletions cut 1 base from V and 5 bases from J, with 5 bases between.

This chain uses TRBV6-1 with TRBJ1-2; the match to TRBD1 covers 7 bases. Germline V gene lookup returns CDR1 MNHNS and CDR2 SASEGT. The CDR3 extends over 15 amino acids. V was pared by 3 bases and J by 3 bases, with 7 bases of the junction left unmatched. The CDR3 DNA reads TGTGCCAGCAGTGACACCGGACAGGCTCACTATGGCTACACCTTC. Translating gives CASSDTGQAHYGYTF.

The chain employs TRBV6-5 and TRBJ1-2, with TRBD1 identical over 7 bases. Germline CDR1 MNHEY, CDR2 SVGAGI. The V gene end was trimmed by 0 bases and the J gene end by 3 bases; junction bases not matched to a gene: 4. The CDR3 runs 15 residues. CDR3 DNA sequence: TGTGCCAGCAGTTACTCGGAGGGGGCTGACTATGGCTACACCTTC. Translation gives CASSYSEGADYGYTF.

V gene TRBV2 combines with J gene TRBJ1-5; 9 nucleotides match TRBD1. V dropped 8 bases and J dropped 4; count of bases not matched to a gene: 3. The CDR3 consists of 13 residues. CDR1 and CDR2 (germline): SNHLY, FYNNEI. This chain's CDR3 is CASRQGDNQPQHF. For the CDR3, the DNA is TGTGCCAGCCGACAGGGGGATAATCAGCCCCAGCATTTT.

This chain uses TRBV4-2 with TRBJ2-7, with 9 bases that match TRBD2. The CDR3 loop spans 16 amino acids. CDR1 LGHNA and CDR2 YNFKEQ come from the germline V gene. V gave up 0 bases and J gave up 6 bases; unmatched junction bases: 9. The chain's CDR3 is CASSQDGAGGPGEQYF. The CDR3 DNA sequence: TGTGCCAGCAGCCAAGATGGGGCGGGAGGGCCTGGCGAGCAGTACTTC.

J is TRBJ1-2 and V is TRBV28; TRBD1 matches 10 bases. Germline values: CDR1 MDHEN, CDR2 SYDVKM. Germline trimming cut 4 bases from V and 7 bases from J; bases unmatched to any gene: 9. The CDR3 covers 15 residues. The CDR3: CASSSLRDRGGGYTF. The CDR3 nucleotides are TGTGCCAGCAGTTCATTGAGGGACAGGGGAGGTGGCTACACCTTC.

The chain links TRBV5-8 to TRBJ1-4, with 9 bases fitting TRBD1. V lost 3 bases, J lost 8 bases, and 8 bases stayed unmatched. The CDR3 contains 15 residues. Germline V gene lookup returns CDR1 SGHTS and CDR2 YDEGEE. The CDR3 protein is CASSSLGTGSEKLFF. In DNA, the CDR3 is TGTGCCAGCAGCTCGCTAGGGACAGGGAGCGAAAAACTGTTTTTT.

V and J are TRBV30 and TRBJ2-3; 8 bases line up with TRBD2. V was clipped by 1 base and J by 5 bases; unmatched bases: 5. Germline CDR1 GTSNPN, CDR2 SVGIG (reference sequence). The CDR3 runs 14 residues. The CDR3 spells CAWSATSDQDTQYF. The DNA of the CDR3 is TGTGCCTGGAGTGCGACTAGCGATCAAGATACGCAGTATTTT.

The chain links TRBV10-3 to TRBJ2-6; D may be TRBD1 (6 bases). Trimming stripped 11 bases from V and 8 bases from J, with 13 bases between. Germline assignment: CDR1 ENHRY and CDR2 SYGVKD. CDR3 length equals 12 residues. In nucleotides, the CDR3 is TGTGCCTCCGGACAGTCGACCAACGTCCTGACTTTC. The encoded protein is CASGQSTNVLTF.

As DNA, the CDR3 is TGTGCCAGCAGTCTACTAGGCTACGAGCAGTACTTC. This gives the protein CASSLLGYEQYF. This rearrangement joins TRBV6-5 to TRBJ2-7; tentative D call: TRBD2 (5 bases). This CDR3 contains 12 residues. Looked up from germline, CDR1 is MNHEY and CDR2 is SVGAGI. The germline V and J ends were trimmed by 5 bases and 3 bases, with 8 bases remaining between them.

The rearrangement joins TRBV11-2 to TRBJ1-4; no definite D call. V lost 0 bases and J lost 0, with 11 bases in between. The CDR3 totals 17 residues. The germline V gene encodes CDR1 SGHAT and CDR2 FQNNGV. CDR3 protein: CASSLDSRMATNEKLFF. The CDR3 region has the DNA TGTGCCAGCAGCTTAGATTCGCGCATGGCAACTAATGAAAAACTGTTTTTT.

The chain couples TRBV24-1 to TRBJ2-2; 7 bases agree with TRBD1. V was pared by 4 bases and J by 4 bases, with 11 bases of the junction left unmatched. CDR3 length: 17 residues. In germline, CDR1 is KGHDR, CDR2 SFDVKD. CDR3 sequence reads: CATSDQVRTGGTGELFF. The CDR3 DNA reads TGTGCCACCAGTGACCAGGTCCGGACAGGAGGCACCGGGGAGCTGTTTTTT.

J is TRBJ1-1 and V is TRBV7-6; possible D gene TRBD1, 5 bases. Per germline, CDR1 SGHVS and CDR2 FNYEAQ. This CDR3 contains 15 residues. The V end was cut by 5 bases, the J end by 7 bases, with 20 bases between. The DNA of the CDR3 is TGTGCCAGCAGCCTACTTATAAAAGGGGCCGGTGAAGCTTTCTTT. As protein: CASSLLIKGAGEAFF. The full variable domain, its missing parts supplied by reference TRBV7-6 and TRBJ1-1, is GAGVSQSPRYKVTKRGQDVALRCDPISGHVSLYWYRQALGQGPEFLTYFNYEAQQDKSGLPNDRFSAERPEGSISTLTIQRTEQRDSAMYRCASSLLIKGAGEAFFGQGTRLTVV.

This clone is a singleton in its sample. The rearrangement uses TRBV25-1 and TRBJ1-2; tentative D call: TRBD1 (6 bases). Germline loops: CDR1 MGHDK, CDR2 SYGVNS. The V and J ends lost 2 bases and 4 bases respectively, with 8 bases between them. The CDR3 length is 13 residues. The CDR3 here is CASSERTAYGYTF. The DNA of the CDR3 is TGTGCCAGCAGTGAAAGGACAGCCTATGGCTACACCTTC.

This chain links TRBV10-1 with TRBJ1-2; no definite D call. Between the trimmed V and J ends, which lost 8 bases and 5 bases, there was a span of 21 bases. From germline, CDR1 is WNHNN and CDR2 SYGVQD (reference sequence). CDR3 length equals 15 residues. The DNA for the CDR3 is TGCGCCAGCGGTGGTAACAGACCGCCGGGGTATGGCTACACCTTC. It specifies CASGGNRPPGYGYTF.

V gene TRBV5-1 combines with J gene TRBJ2-7, with TRBD1 matching over 8 bases. This CDR3 is 15 amino acids long. J was trimmed by 7 bases and V by 0 bases; bases with no gene match: 9. Germline CDR1 is SGHRS and CDR2 is YFSETQ. The CDR3 sequence: CASSLAGQEWGEQYF. The CDR3 nucleotides read TGCGCCAGCAGCTTGGCGGGACAGGAGTGGGGGGAGCAGTACTTC. Supplemented by reference TRBV5-1 and TRBJ2-7, the full variable domain reads KAGVTQTPRYLIKTRGQQVTLSCSPISGHRSVSWYQQTPGQGLQFLFEYFSETQRNKGNFPGRFSGRQFSNSRSEMNVSTLELGDSALYLCASSLAGQEWGEQYFGPGTRLTVT.

The V and J genes are TRBV4-1 and TRBJ2-7, with 11 bases that match TRBD2. CDR3 size: 17 residues. Trimming took 3 bases from V and 3 from J; bases not matched to a gene: 10. Germline lookup yields CDR1 MGHRA and CDR2 YSYEKL. The CDR3, as DNA: TGCGCCAGCAGCCAGGATCTAACTAGCGGGAGTATCTACGAGCAGTACTTC. Amino acid sequence: CASSQDLTSGSIYEQYF.

The rearrangement joins TRBV5-4 to TRBJ1-5, with a tentative D call TRBD1 (6 bases). The CDR3 runs 12 residues. Germline V gene sequence: CDR1 SGHNT, CDR2 YYREEE (reference sequence). V lost 0 bases, J lost 9 bases, and 7 bases lay in between. The CDR3 DNA reads as TGTGCCAGCAGCTTGGGCAGGGGGCCCCAGCATTTT. Protein: CASSLGRGPQHF.

CDR3 protein: CASRTFTDTQYF. The DNA of the CDR3 is TGTGCCAGCAGGACTTTCACAGATACGCAGTATTTT. The V gene is TRBV7-9, the J gene TRBJ2-3; D remains unclear. The germline gives CDR1 SEHNR, CDR2 FQNEAQ (reference sequence). The V end was cut by 6 bases, the J end by 2 bases, with 6 bases between. CDR3 length equals 12 residues.

This chain connects TRBV7-9 to TRBJ1-2; D remains ambiguous. The CDR3 loop spans 14 amino acids. Germline V gene sequence: CDR1 SEHNR, CDR2 FQNEAQ (reference sequence). Trimming took 1 base from V and 6 from J, leaving 12 bases between them. CDR3 sequence: CASSLGEAMNGYTF. The CDR3, as DNA: TGTGCCAGCAGCTTAGGGGAGGCGATGAATGGCTACACCTTC.

The rearrangement joins TRBV29-1 to TRBJ2-7; D not resolved. This CDR3 contains 15 residues. Trimming stripped 2 bases from V and 3 bases from J, with 17 bases between. Germline V gene data show CDR1 as SQVTM and CDR2 as ANQGSEA. This CDR3 reads CSVEWAGRSNYEQYF. The CDR3 DNA follows: TGCAGCGTTGAATGGGCAGGCCGCTCTAACTACGAGCAGTACTTC.

V and J are TRBV5-1 and TRBJ2-2; tentatively, D is TRBD2 (5 bases). CDR1 is SGHRS and CDR2 is YFSETQ in the germline V gene. The CDR3 totals 10 residues. Trimming left V 7 bases short and J 8 bases short, with 6 bases between. Here the CDR3 reads CASGEGELFF. The CDR3 DNA is TGCGCCAGCGGGGAGGGGGAGCTGTTTTTT. The whole variable domain, remainder taken from reference TRBV5-1 and TRBJ2-2, is KAGVTQTPRYLIKTRGQQVTLSCSPISGHRSVSWYQQTPGQGLQFLFEYFSETQRNKGNFPGRFSGRQFSNSRSEMNVSTLELGDSALYLCASGEGELFFGEGSRLTVL.

This chain connects TRBV7-3 to TRBJ1-6; D remains ambiguous. Germline assignment: CDR1 SGHTA and CDR2 FQGTGA. Trimming removed 2 bases at V and 3 bases at J, with 17 bases between. The CDR3 runs 18 residues. CDR3 in amino acids: CASSLEQELKYYNSPLHF. The CDR3 region has the DNA TGTGCCAGCAGCTTAGAACAAGAACTAAAATACTATAATTCACCCCTCCACTTT.

V usage is TRBV28 and J usage is TRBJ2-2; 8 bases agree with TRBD2. In germline, CDR1 is MDHEN, CDR2 SYDVKM. V shed 5 bases and J 7 bases; nucleotides not matched to a gene: 18. CDR3 length: 18 residues. CDR3 nucleotides: TGTGCCAGCAGTCCCAATTGGGTAGCGGGAAGTAAGGGCGGGGAGCTGTTTTTT. As protein: CASSPNWVAGSKGGELFF.

CDR3 residues: CASSSETWRGTIYF. The CDR3 DNA reads TGTGCCAGCAGCTCCGAGACCTGGAGGGGCACCATATATTTT. This chain uses TRBV5-6 with TRBJ1-3, with D perhaps matching TRBD1 (5 bases). Trimming stripped 3 bases from V and 9 bases from J, with 16 bases between. Germline V gene data show CDR1 as SGHDT and CDR2 as YYEEEE. The CDR3 has 14 residues. The variable domain in full, with the rest retrieved from reference TRBV5-6 and TRBJ1-3, is DAGVTQSPTHLIKTRGQQVTLRCSPKSGHDTVSWYQQALGQGPQFIFQYYEEEERQRGNFPDRFSGHQFPNYSSELNVNALLLGDSALYLCASSSETWRGTIYFGEGSWLTVV.

The rearrangement joins TRBV4-2 to TRBJ2-5; 14 bases match TRBD2. The CDR3 sequence is 17 residues long. The germline V gene has CDR1 LGHNA and CDR2 YNFKEQ. With 3 bases clipped from V and 4 bases from J, the junction kept 7 bases outside the gene matches. This CDR3 is CASSQETSGRAGETQYF. CDR3 bases: TGTGCCAGCAGCCAGGAGACTAGCGGGAGGGCCGGAGAGACCCAGTACTTC.

The V gene is TRBV20-1, the J gene TRBJ2-2; D is possibly TRBD2 (5 bases). This CDR3 has 15 amino acids. Trimming took off 3 bases at V and 2 bases at J, with 13 bases between the two ends. Per the germline V gene, CDR1 is DFQATT and CDR2 is SNEGSKA (reference sequence). Here the CDR3 DNA reads TGCAGTGCTAGTCCCGGGGAGTATAACACCGGGGAGCTGTTTTTT. Residues: CSASPGEYNTGELFF.

V gene TRBV2 combines with J gene TRBJ1-2; the D is unclear. CDR3 length: 14 residues. With 3 bases removed from V and 4 bases from J, the gap between germline ends came to 12 bases. CDR1 is SNHLY and CDR2 is FYNNEI in the germline V gene. CDR3 sequence reads: CASSEPFISYGYTF. The DNA of the CDR3 is TGTGCCAGCAGTGAGCCCTTCATTAGCTATGGCTACACCTTC.

The V gene is TRBV11-2, the J gene TRBJ1-2; 8 nucleotides match TRBD1. Trimming cost V 4 bases and J 0 bases; bases outside gene matches: 10. This CDR3 contains 17 residues. Germline lookup yields CDR1 SGHAT and CDR2 FQNNGV. The CDR3 is CASSYGTGGLANYGYTF. The CDR3 nucleotides are TGTGCCAGCAGCTATGGCACAGGGGGGCTAGCTAACTATGGCTACACCTTC.